Each of the 2 T cell receptor beta chains below was sequenced from the same sample in a study of T cells after yellow fever vaccination. TCRdb analysed the 5' RACE reads with MiXCR anew, one entry per CDR3 protein. The sample shows 310,000 or so distinct CDR3 sequences, around 6.8% of them seen only once. This specimen was PBMCs, taken approximately 47 days after the first yellow fever vaccination. These receptors were taken from a young man who received the YFV17D yellow fever vaccine.

The V and J genes are TRBV4-3 and TRBJ2-1, with 7 bases aligning to TRBD1. Germline assignment: CDR1 LGHNA and CDR2 YSLEER. J was trimmed by 8 bases and V by 0 bases; bases with no gene match: 13. This CDR3 spans 17 amino acids. The CDR3 sequence is CASSQEAGTARWDEQFF. The DNA for the CDR3 is TGCGCCAGCAGCCAAGAAGCCGGGACAGCTCGCTGGGATGAGCAGTTCTTC.

This clonotype was detected many times. The V and J genes are TRBV7-3 and TRBJ2-6; 12 bases map to TRBD2. The V gene end was trimmed by 5 bases and the J gene end by 0 bases; junction bases not matched to a gene: 5. Germline V gene sequence: CDR1 SGHTA, CDR2 FQGTGA. CDR3 length: 18 residues. CDR3 sequence (DNA): TGTGCCAGCAGCCTACAGACTAGCGGGGGCTCTGGGGCCAACGTCCTGACTTTC. Translation: CASSLQTSGGSGANVLTF.